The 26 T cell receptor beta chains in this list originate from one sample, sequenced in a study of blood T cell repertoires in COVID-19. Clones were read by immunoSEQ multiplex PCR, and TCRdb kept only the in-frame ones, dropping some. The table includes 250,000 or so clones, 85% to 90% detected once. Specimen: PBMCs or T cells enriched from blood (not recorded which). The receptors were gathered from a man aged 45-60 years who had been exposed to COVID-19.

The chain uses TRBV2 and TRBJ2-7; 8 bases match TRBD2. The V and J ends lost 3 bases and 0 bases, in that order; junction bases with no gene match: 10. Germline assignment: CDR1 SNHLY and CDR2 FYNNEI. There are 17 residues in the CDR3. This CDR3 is CASSDPYQTSVSYEQYF. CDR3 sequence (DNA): TGTGCCAGCAGTGACCCTTACCAGACTAGCGTCTCCTACGAGCAGTACTTC.

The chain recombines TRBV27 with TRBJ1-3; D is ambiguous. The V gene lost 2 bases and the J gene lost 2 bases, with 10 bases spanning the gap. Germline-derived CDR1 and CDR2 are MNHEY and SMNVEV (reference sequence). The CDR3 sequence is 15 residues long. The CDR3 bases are TGTGCCAGCAGTTTAAGGCAGGAAGCTGGAAACACCATATATTTT. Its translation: CASSLRQEAGNTIYF.

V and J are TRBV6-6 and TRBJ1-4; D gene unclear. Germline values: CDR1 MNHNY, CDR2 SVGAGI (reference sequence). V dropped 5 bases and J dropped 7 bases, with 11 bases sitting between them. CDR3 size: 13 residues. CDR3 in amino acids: CASSPREGEKLFF. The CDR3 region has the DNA TGTGCCAGCAGTCCACGAGAGGGTGAAAAACTGTTTTTT.

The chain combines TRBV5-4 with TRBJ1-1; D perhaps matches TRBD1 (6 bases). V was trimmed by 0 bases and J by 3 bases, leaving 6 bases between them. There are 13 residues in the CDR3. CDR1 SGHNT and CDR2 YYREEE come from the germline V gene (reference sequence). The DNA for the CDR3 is TGTGCCAGCAGCTTGGACAGGGACACTGAAGCTTTCTTT. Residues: CASSLDRDTEAFF.

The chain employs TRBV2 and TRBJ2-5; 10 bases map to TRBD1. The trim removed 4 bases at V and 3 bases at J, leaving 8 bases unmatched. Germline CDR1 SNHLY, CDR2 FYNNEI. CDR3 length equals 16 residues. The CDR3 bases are TGTGCCAGCAGTGCGATACAGACAGGGGGCAAAGAGACCCAGTACTTC. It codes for CASSAIQTGGKETQYF.

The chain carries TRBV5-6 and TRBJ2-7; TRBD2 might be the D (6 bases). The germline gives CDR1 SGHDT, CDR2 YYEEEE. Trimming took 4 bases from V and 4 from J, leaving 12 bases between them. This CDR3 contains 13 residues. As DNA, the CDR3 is TGTGCCAGCAGCCCCCGGGAGCTATACGAGCAGTACTTC. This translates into CASSPRELYEQYF.

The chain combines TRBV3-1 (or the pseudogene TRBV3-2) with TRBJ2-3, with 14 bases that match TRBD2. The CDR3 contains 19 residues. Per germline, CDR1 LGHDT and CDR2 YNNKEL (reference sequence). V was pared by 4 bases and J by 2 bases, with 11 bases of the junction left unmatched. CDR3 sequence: CASSRSLGLAGGPTDTQYF. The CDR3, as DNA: TGTGCCAGCAGCCGATCCCTAGGACTAGCGGGAGGACCCACAGATACGCAGTATTTT.

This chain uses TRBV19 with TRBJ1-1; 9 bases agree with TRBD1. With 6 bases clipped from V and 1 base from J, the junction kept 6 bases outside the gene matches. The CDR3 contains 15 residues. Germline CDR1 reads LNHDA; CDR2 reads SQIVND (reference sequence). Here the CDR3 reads CASSRDRVENTEAFF. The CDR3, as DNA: TGTGCCAGTAGCCGGGACAGGGTTGAGAACACTGAAGCTTTCTTT.

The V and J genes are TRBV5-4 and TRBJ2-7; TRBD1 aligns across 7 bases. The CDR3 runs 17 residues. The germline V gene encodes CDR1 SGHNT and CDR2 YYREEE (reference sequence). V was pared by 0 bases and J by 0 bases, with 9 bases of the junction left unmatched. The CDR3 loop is CASSLGLGGANSYEQYF. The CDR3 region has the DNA TGTGCCAGCAGCTTGGGGTTAGGGGGCGCTAACTCCTACGAGCAGTACTTC.

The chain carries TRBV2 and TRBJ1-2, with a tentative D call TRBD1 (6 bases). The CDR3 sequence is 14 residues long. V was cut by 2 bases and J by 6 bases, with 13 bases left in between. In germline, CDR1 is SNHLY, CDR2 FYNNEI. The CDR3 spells CASSEKRDTNGYTF. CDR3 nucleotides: TGTGCCAGCAGTGAAAAGAGGGACACCAATGGCTACACCTTC.

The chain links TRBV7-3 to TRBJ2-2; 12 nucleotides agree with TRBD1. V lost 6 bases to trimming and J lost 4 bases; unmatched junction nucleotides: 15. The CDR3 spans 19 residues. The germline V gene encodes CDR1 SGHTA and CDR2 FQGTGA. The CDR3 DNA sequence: TGTGCCAGCAGAGATCCGGTTTGGGACAGGGGGCGCGTCACCGGGGAGCTGTTTTTT. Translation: CASRDPVWDRGRVTGELFF.

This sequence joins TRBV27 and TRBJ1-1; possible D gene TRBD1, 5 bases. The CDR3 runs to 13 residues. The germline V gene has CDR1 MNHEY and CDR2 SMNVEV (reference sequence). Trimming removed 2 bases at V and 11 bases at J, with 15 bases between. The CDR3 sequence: CASSLAGYQAAFF. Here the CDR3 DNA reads TGTGCCAGCAGTTTAGCAGGGTACCAAGCCGCTTTCTTT.

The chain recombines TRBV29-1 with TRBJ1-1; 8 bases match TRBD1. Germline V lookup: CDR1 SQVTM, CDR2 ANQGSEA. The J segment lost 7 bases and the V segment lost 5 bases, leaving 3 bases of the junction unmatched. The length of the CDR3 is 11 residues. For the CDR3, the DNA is TGCAGCGTTCAACAGGGGGTTGAAGCTTTCTTT. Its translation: CSVQQGVEAFF.

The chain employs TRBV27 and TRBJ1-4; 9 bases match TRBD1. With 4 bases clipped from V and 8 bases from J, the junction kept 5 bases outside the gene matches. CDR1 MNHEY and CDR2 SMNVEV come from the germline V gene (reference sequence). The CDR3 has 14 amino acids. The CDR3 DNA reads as TGTGCCAGCAGTTACTGGGACAGGGCCGAAAAACTGTTTTTT. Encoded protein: CASSYWDRAEKLFF.

CDR3 loop: CASSPGTGLEKLFF. The DNA of the CDR3 is TGTGCCAGCAGTCCCGGGACAGGGCTTGAAAAACTGTTTTTT. The genes are TRBV7-2 and TRBJ1-4; 9 bases are shared with TRBD1. V trimming: 6 bases; J trimming: 7 bases; junction bases outside the gene matches: 6. The V gene's germline CDR1 is SGHTA and CDR2 FQGNSA. This CDR3 is built from 14 residues.

The CDR3 DNA is TGTGCCAGCAGCGGCCTGTACAGGGGCCACGAGCAGTACTTC. The encoded protein is CASSGLYRGHEQYF. The gene calls are TRBV3-1 (or the pseudogene TRBV3-2) and TRBJ2-7, with 7 bases aligning to TRBD1. CDR1 and CDR2 from the germline V gene are LGHDT and YNNKEL (reference sequence). V dropped 5 bases and J dropped 5; count of bases not matched to a gene: 9. The CDR3 sequence is 14 residues long.

The CDR3 protein is CASSGPTGAGNTIYF. The DNA of the CDR3 is TGTGCCAGCAGCGGGCCGACAGGGGCTGGAAACACCATATATTTT. The genes are TRBV21-1 and TRBJ1-3; TRBD1 reflects the table's D call only, with no check against the DNA. TRBV21-1 is listed as a pseudogene. This CDR3 has 15 amino acids.

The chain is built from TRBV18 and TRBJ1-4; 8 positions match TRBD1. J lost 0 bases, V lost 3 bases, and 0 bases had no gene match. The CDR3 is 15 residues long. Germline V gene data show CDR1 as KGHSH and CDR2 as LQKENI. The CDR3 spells CASSPDRATNEKLFF. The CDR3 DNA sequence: TGTGCCAGCTCACCGGACAGGGCAACTAATGAAAAACTGTTTTTT.

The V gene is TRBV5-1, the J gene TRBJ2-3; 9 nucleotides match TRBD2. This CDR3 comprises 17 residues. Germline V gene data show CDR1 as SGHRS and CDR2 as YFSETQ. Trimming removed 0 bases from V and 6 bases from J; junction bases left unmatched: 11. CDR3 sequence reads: CASSLGPPAGGEDTQYF. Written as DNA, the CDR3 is TGCGCCAGCAGCTTGGGGCCGCCAGCGGGAGGTGAGGATACGCAGTATTTT.

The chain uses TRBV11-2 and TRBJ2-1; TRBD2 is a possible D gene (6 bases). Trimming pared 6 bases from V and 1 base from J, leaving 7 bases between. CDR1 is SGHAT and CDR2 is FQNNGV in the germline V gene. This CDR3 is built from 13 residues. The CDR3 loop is CASRGGSYNEQFF. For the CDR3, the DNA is TGTGCCAGCAGGGGGGGATCCTACAATGAGCAGTTCTTC.

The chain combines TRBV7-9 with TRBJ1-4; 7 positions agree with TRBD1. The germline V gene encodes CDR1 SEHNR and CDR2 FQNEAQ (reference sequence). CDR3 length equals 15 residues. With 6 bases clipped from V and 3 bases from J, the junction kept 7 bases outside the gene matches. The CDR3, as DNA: TGTGCCAGCAGTCCATACGGGACAGCTAATGAAAAACTGTTTTTT. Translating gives CASSPYGTANEKLFF.

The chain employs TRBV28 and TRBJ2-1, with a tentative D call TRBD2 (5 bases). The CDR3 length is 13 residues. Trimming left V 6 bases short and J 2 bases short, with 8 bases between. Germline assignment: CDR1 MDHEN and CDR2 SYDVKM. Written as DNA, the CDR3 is TGTGCCAGCAGCCTCGGGACCTACAATGAGCAGTTCTTC. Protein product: CASSLGTYNEQFF.

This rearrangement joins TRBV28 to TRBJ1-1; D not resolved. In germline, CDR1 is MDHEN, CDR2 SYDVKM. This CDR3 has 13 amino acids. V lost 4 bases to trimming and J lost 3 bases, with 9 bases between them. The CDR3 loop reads CASSSGLDTEAFF. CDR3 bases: TGTGCCAGCAGTTCGGGGTTAGACACTGAAGCTTTCTTT.

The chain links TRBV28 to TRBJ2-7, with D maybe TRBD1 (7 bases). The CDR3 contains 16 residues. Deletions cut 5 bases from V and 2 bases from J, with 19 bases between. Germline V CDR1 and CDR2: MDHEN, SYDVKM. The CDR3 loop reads CASSTKGGTAPYEQYF. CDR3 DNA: TGTGCCAGCAGTACGAAAGGCGGGACAGCCCCCTACGAGCAGTACTTC.

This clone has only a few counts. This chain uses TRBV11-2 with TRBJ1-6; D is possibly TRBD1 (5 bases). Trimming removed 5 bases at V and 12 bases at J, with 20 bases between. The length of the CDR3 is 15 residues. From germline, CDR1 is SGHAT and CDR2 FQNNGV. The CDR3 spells CASSPPQAGMKPLHF. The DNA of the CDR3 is TGTGCCAGCAGCCCCCCCCAGGCAGGGATGAAACCCCTCCACTTT.

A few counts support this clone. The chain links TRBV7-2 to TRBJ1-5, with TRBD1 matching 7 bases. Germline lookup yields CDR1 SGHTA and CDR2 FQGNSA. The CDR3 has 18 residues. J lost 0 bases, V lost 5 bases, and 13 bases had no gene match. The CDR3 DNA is TGTGCCAGCAGCCAACCCTGGGGCAGGGGGTATAGCAATCAGCCCCAGCATTTT. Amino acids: CASSQPWGRGYSNQPQHF.